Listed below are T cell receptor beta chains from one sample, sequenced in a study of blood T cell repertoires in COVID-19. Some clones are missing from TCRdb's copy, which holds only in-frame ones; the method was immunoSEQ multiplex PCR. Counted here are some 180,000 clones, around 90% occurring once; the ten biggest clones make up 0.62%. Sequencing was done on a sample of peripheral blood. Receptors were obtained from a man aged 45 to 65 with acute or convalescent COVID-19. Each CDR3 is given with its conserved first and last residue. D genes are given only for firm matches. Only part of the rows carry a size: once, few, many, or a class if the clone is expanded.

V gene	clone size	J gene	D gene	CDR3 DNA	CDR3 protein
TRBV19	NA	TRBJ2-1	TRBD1	TGTGCCAGTAGTACCGGGACAGGGCTGGACCGTTACAATGAGCAGTTCTTC	CASSTGTGLDRYNEQFF
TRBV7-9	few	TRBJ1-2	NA	TGTGCCAGCAGCTTTAACAGTTCTGCCTATGGCTACACCTTC	CASSFNSSAYGYTF
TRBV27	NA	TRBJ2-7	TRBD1	TGTGCCAGCAGCCGGGACAGGGTTGTTCACGAGCAGTACTTC	CASSRDRVVHEQYF
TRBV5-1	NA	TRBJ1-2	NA	TGCGCCAGCAGCTTGGACACGAACTATGGCTACACCTTC	CASSLDTNYGYTF
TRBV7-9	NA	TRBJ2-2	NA	TGTGCCAGCAGCTTAGTCGGGGGATGGACCGGGGAGCTGTTTTTT	CASSLVGGWTGELFF
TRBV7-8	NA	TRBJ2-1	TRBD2	TGTGCCAGCAGCTTATATTTTGTGGGGAGCGGGGGGAACAATGAGCAGTTCTTC	CASSLYFVGSGGNNEQFF
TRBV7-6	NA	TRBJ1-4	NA	TGTGCCAGCAGCCCCATCCCGGGTGGTGAAAAACTGTTTTTT	CASSPIPGGEKLFF
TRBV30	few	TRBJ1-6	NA	TGTGCCTGGAGTCCGCGGTATAATTCACCCCTCCACTTT	CAWSPRYNSPLHF
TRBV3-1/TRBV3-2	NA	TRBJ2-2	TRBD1	TGTGCCAGCTGGGGCCAGGGGGCAAATTGGGCCGGGGAGCTGTTTTTT	CASWGQGANWAGELFF
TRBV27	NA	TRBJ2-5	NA	TGTGCCAGCAGCGTATATCCCACCATTGTCAGCGGAAACCAGGAAGAGACCCAGTACTTC	CASSVYPTIVSGNQEETQYF
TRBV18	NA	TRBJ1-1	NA	TGTGCCAGCTCACCCGGACTTGGGAACACTGAAGCTTTCTTT	CASSPGLGNTEAFF
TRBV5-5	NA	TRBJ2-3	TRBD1	TGTGCCAGCAGCACCTCGACAGGGGCCTACACAGATACGCAGTATTTT	CASSTSTGAYTDTQYF
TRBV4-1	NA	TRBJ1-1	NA	TGCGCCAGCAGCCAAGTAGCGGGAACTGAAGCTTTCTTT	CASSQVAGTEAFF
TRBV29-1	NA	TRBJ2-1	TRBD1	TGCAGCGTTGATCACAGGGGTCGAGGGTACAATGAGCAGTTCTTC	CSVDHRGRGYNEQFF
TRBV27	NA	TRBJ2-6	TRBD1	TGTGCCAGCAGTTCCCATACGGGACAGCAGGCCAACGTCCTGACTTTC	CASSSHTGQQANVLTF
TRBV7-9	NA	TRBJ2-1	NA	TGTGCCAGCAGCGCTACCGTAGATGAGCAGTTCTTC	CASSATVDEQFF
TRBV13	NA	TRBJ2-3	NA	TGTGCCAGCAGCTTCGGTGTATCAGATACGCAGTATTTT	CASSFGVSDTQYF